A few counts support the clone carrying this T cell receptor (beta chain). The antigen is not known. The sample originates from a study of T-cell memory formation after mild COVID-19. Points from the study as a whole: Contracting clones from day 15 to 85 had balanced CD4/CD8; later expanders favoured CD4+. For contracting clones, CD4+ ones sat mainly in CM and EM, CD8+ in EMRA. Pre-infection memory held some responding clones, suggesting pre-existing cross-reactive T cells responded.

V lost 3 bases to trimming and J lost 0 bases; unmatched junction nucleotides: 5. Per the germline V gene, CDR1 is SGDLS and CDR2 is YYNGEE. The CDR3 extends over 16 amino acids. Each CDR3 protein is one row after TCRdb ran MiXCR on the 5' RACE reads. The table lists around 150,000 distinct CDR3 sequences, about 9.9% of them singletons, with about 3.8% in the top ten. The sequence derives from a man aged 18-30 years who had mild COVID-19 (a few samples of this study predate the infection). Cell type and time point are not known. The sequenced sample consisted of PBMCs or a T cell subset sorted from them (not recorded which). The chain links TRBV9 to TRBJ1-3, with 8 bases fitting TRBD1. For the CDR3, the DNA is TGTGCCAGCAGCGACGACAGGGGTTTCTCTGGAAACACCATATATTTT. Translated, it gives CASSDDRGFSGNTIYF.